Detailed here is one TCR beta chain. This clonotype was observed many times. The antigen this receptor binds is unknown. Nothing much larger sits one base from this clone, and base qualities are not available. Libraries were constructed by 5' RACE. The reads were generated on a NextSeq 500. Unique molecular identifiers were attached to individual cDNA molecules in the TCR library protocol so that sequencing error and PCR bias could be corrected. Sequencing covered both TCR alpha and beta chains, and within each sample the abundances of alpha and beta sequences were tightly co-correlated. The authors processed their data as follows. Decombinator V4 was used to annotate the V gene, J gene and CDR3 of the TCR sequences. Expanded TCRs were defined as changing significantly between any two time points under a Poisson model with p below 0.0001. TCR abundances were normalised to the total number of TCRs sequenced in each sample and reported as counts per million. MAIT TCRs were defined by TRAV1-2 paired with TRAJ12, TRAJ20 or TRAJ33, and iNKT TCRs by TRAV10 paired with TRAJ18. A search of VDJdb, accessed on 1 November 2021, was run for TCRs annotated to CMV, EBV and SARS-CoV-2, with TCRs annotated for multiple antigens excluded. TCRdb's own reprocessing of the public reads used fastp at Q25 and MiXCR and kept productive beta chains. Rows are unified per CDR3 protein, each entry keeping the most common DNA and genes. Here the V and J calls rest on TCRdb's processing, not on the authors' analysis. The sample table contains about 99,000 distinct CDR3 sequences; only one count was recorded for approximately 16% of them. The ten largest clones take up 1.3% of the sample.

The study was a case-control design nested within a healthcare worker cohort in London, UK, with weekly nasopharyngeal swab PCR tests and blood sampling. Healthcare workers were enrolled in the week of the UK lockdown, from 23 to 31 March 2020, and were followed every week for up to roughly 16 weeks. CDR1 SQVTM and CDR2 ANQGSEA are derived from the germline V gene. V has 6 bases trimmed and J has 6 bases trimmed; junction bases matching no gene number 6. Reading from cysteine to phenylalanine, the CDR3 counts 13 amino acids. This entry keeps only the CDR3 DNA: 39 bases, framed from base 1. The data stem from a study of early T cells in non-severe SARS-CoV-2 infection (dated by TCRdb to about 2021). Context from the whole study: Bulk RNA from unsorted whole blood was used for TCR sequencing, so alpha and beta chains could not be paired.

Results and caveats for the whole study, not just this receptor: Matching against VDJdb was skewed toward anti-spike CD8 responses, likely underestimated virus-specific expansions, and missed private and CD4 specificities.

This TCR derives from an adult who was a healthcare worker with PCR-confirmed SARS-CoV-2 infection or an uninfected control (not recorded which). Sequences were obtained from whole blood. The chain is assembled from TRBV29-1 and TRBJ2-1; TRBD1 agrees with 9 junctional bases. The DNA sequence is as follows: TGCAGCGTAGGGACAGGGTTTGCCAATGAGCAGTTCTTC. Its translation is CSVGTGFANEQFF.